The clone carrying this T cell receptor beta chain was seen only a few times. No antigen is known for it. At one end the junction does not follow the germline gene, possibly because of a read error. Previously described methods and listed TCR primers were used for bulk TCR libraries. TCRdb ran MiXCR on the PCR reads and lists one entry per CDR3 protein. The sample includes about 640,000 distinct CDR3 sequences, just under 20% seen only once; the top ten take roughly 0.83%. The record originates from a study of molecular identifiers for immune sequencing clone quantification. Naive CD8 T cells were sorted, and the gate applied was CD8+CD4-CCR7+CD45RA+. Regarding the study as a whole: Spiked Jurkat TCR RNA equal to one cell could reportedly be picked out among 940,000 or so naive cells. In CMV-specific effectors, clones above 20 copies held over 98% of molecules; naive, under 1%.

The receptor comes from a human donor in good health. Some libraries in this study had Jurkat cell RNA spiked in. The material sequenced was naive CD8+ T cells from blood, with Jurkat cell RNA spiked in. As for subset: FACS-sorted CD8+CD4-CCR7+CD45RA+ naive T cells.

CDR3 sequence reads: CSASVVAELNYGYAF. In DNA, the CDR3 is TGCAGTGCTAGTGTTGTGGCAGAGTTAAACTATGGCTACGCCTTC. This rearrangement joins TRBV20-1 to TRBJ1-2; D gene unclear. Germline CDR1 reads DFQATT; CDR2 reads SNEGSKA (reference sequence). CDR3 size: 15 residues.